The 5 T cell receptor beta chains below were found in one sample sequenced in a study of blood T cells in healthy people across ages. For the second PCR, which ran for about 6 to 12 cycles, a sample-barcoded 5' primer and a J-beta primer mix were used. TCRdb re-called the 5' RACE reads through MiXCR, storing one row per CDR3 protein. The sample holds under 2 million distinct CDR3 sequences, about 35% seen once. The sequencing input was blood. The origin of the receptors is a woman aged 25-40 years in good health.

Concerning this clonotype: The junction departs from the called germline gene at one end, perhaps through a read error. This rearrangement joins TRBV10-3 to TRBJ2-7; D unclear. Germline lookup yields CDR1 ENHRY and CDR2 SYGVKD. This CDR3 has 13 residues. CDR3 bases: TGTGTCATCAGTGCCGGCAGTTCCTACGAGCAGTACTTC. Protein: CVISAGSSYEQYF.

CDR3 sequence reads: CASSLRMYQETQYF. CDR3 nucleotide sequence: TGTGCCAGCAGCCTTAGGATGTACCAAGAGACCCAGTACTTC. The V call is TRBV7-8, the J call TRBJ2-5; D is unresolved. The germline gives CDR1 SGHVS, CDR2 FQNEAQ. The CDR3 extends over 14 amino acids. Trimming left V 5 bases short and J 0 bases short, with 10 bases between.

This clonotype occurred a few times. The chain combines TRBV5-5 with TRBJ1-4, with TRBD1 as a possible D gene (5 bases). From germline, CDR1 is SGHKS and CDR2 YYEKEE (reference sequence). V was cut by 0 bases and J by 5 bases, with 8 bases left in between. The CDR3 extends over 14 amino acids. The CDR3 region has the DNA TGTGCCAGCAGCTTGGACAGGTCGAATGAAAAACTGTTTTTT. It encodes CASSLDRSNEKLFF. The variable domain in full, with the rest retrieved from reference TRBV5-5 and TRBJ1-4, is DAGVTQSPTHLIKTRGQQVTLRCSPISGHKSVSWYQQVLGQGPQFIFQYYEKEERGRGNFPDRFSARQFPNYSSELNVNALLLGDSALYLCASSLDRSNEKLFFGSGTQLSVL.

V gene TRBV3-1 combines with J gene TRBJ1-1; the D is unclear. CDR3 size: 13 residues. V was clipped by 4 bases and J by 4 bases, with 10 bases between them. CDR1 and CDR2 (germline): LGHDT, YNNKEL (reference sequence). CDR3 bases: TGTGCCAGCAGCCCCCCGACGGCCACTGAAGCTTTCTTT. Translating it yields CASSPPTATEAFF. The whole variable domain, filled in from reference TRBV3-1 and TRBJ1-1, reads DTAVSQTPKYLVTQMGNDKSIKCEQNLGHDTMYWYKQDSKKFLKIMFSYNNKELIINETVPNRFSPKSPDKAHLNLHINSLELGDSAVYFCASSPPTATEAFFGQGTRLTVV.

This clonotype showed up many times. CDR3 in amino acids: CASSEETGWIYEQYF. CDR3 nucleotides: TGTGCCAGCAGTGAAGAAACAGGGTGGATCTACGAGCAGTACTTC. The chain combines TRBV6-1 with TRBJ2-7, with D tentatively TRBD1 (6 bases). V was trimmed by 1 base and J by 3 bases, leaving 13 bases between them. CDR3 size: 15 residues. The germline V gene encodes CDR1 MNHNS and CDR2 SASEGT.